This T cell receptor beta chain originates from a study of blood T cell repertoires in COVID-19. Overall study: The study drew acute and convalescent COVID-19 samples from the United States, Italy and Spain.

The Seattle patients, enrolled during active infection, were followed longitudinally. This clone was seen only a few times. Per the authors' pipeline: Using reference gene primer amplification, nucleated cell counts were estimated. Here immunoSEQ multiplex PCR was the method, and the copy in TCRdb shows in-frame clones only, minus some. V and J calls plus clone size are reproduced from that table; the DNA served to infer D and trimming. The sample shows 360,000 or so clones, more than 70% of them seen only once. V lost 5 bases and J 0 bases, leaving 14 bases between the germline ends. Germline values: CDR1 SGHTA, CDR2 FQGTGA. The CDR3 runs 16 residues.

The J gene is TRBJ1-3, the V gene TRBV7-3; the D gene is possibly TRBD1 (6 bases). Sequenced input: peripheral blood. This TCR derives from an older woman with COVID-19, enrolled during active disease. In DNA, the CDR3 is TGTGCCAGCAGCGTAGCCCCGGACAGCTCTGGAAACACCATATATTTT. It encodes CASSVAPDSSGNTIYF. The full variable domain, completed using reference TRBV7-3 and TRBJ1-3, is GAGVSQTPSNKVTEKGKYVELRCDPISGHTALYWYRQSLGQGPEFLIYFQGTGAADDSGLPNDRFFAVRPEGSVSTLKIQRTERGDSAVYLCASSVAPDSSGNTIYFGEGSWLTVV.